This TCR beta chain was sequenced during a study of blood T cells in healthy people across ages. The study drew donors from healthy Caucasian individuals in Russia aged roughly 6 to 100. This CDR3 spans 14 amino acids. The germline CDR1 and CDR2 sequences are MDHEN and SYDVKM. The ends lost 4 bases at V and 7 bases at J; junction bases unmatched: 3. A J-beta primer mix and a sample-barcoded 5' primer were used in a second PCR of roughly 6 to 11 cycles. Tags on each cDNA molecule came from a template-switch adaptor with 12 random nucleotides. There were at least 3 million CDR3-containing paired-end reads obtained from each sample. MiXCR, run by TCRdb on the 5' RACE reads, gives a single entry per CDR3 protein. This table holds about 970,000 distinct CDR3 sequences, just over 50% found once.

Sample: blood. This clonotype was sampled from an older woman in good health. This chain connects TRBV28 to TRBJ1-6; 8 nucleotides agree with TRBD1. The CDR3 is CASSSQGGNSPLHF. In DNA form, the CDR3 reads TGTGCCAGCAGTTCACAGGGGGGGAATTCACCCCTCCACTTT.